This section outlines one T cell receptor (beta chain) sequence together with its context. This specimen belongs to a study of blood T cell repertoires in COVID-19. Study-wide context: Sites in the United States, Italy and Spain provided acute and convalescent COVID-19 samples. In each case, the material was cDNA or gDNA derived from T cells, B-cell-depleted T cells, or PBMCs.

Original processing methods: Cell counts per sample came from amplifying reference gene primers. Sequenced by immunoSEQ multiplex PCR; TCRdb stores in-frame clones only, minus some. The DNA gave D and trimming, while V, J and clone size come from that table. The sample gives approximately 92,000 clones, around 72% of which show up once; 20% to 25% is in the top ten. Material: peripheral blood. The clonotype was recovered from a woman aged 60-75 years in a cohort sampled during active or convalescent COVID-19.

The CDR3 loop reads CASRDRGFPQETQYF. The DNA of the CDR3 is TGCGCCAGCAGGGACAGGGGGTTCCCCCAGGAGACCCAGTACTTC. V and J are TRBV5-1 and TRBJ2-5; 10 nucleotides align to TRBD1. J gave up 5 bases and V 5 bases, and 9 bases lay outside the gene matches. The CDR3 contains 15 residues. CDR1 is SGHRS, CDR2 YFSETQ, per germline. The variable domain in full, with the rest retrieved from reference TRBV5-1 and TRBJ2-5, is KAGVTQTPRYLIKTRGQQVTLSCSPISGHRSVSWYQQTPGQGLQFLFEYFSETQRNKGNFPGRFSGRQFSNSRSEMNVSTLELGDSALYLCASRDRGFPQETQYFGPGTRLLVL.